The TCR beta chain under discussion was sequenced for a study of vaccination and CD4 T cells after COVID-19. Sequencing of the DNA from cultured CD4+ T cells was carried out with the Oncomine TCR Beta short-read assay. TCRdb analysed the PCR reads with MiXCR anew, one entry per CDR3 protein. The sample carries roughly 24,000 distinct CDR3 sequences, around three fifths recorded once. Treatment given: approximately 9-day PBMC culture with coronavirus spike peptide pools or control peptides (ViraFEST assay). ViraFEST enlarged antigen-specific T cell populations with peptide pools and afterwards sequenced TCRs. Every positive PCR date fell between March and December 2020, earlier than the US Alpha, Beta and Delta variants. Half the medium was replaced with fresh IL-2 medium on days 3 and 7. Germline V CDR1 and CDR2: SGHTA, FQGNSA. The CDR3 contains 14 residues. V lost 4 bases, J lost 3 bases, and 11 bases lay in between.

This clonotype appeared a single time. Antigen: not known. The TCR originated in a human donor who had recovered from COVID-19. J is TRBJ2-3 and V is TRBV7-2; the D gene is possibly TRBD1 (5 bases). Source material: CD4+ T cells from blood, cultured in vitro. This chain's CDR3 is CASSYDRRTDTQYF. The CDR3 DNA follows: TGTGCCAGCAGCTACGACAGAAGAACAGATACGCAGTATTTT.